The sequence of this T cell receptor (beta chain) was determined in a study of shared clonotypes between healthy human individuals. Study at large: Researchers assigned three CD4 naive, three CD4 memory, two CD8 naive and one CD8 memory plate to each donor.

The CDR3 consists of 11 residues. Trimming shortened V by 0 bases and J by 6 bases, and 5 bases separated the two germline ends. The germline CDR1 and CDR2 sequences are GTSNPN and SVGIG (reference sequence). The run depth of the assay was deep. As originally analysed: As immunoSEQ supplied junction-only sequences (without quality scores), filtering differed. Measured with immunoSEQ multiplex PCR; TCRdb has only the in-frame clones, and not every one. The V and J calls and clone size come from that table; D and trimming were worked out from the DNA. The table has hundreds of thousands of clones, approximately 95% seen once. This clone was seen a handful of times. Only CD45RO-negative cells positively selected for CCR7 counted as naive CD8 cells, so terminally differentiated effector memory CD45RA+ cells were excluded. Those who donated were healthy HIV-negative adults, with no recent acute infections or vaccinations reported.

Sequencing input: naive CD8+ T cells sorted from blood. The TCR originated in a woman aged 30 to 39 in good health. The genes are TRBV30 and TRBJ1-1, with D unclear. The CDR3 spells CAWSVSPEAFF. For the CDR3, the DNA is TGTGCCTGGAGTGTAAGTCCTGAAGCTTTCTTT.